What follows are 5 T cell receptor beta chains derived from one specimen sequenced in a study of metastatic and nonmetastatic thyroid tumors. The entire patient cohort was treatment-naive prior to thyroid surgery. TCRdb reprocessed the PCR reads using MiXCR. The sample contains roughly 40,000 clones, about 15% of which appear only once. Material for sequencing was blood. These receptors all stem from a female donor with papillary thyroid cancer or a benign thyroid nodule (not recorded which). Some clones in this sample may be carry-over from other donors' samples.

This chain joins TRBV5-1 and TRBJ2-7; TRBD1 matches 9 bases. This CDR3 has 14 amino acids. V lost 4 bases to trimming and J lost 5 bases; unmatched junction nucleotides: 7. From germline, CDR1 is SGHRS and CDR2 YFSETQ. DNA for the CDR3: TGCGCCAGCAGCCCGACAGGGGGTCCCCACGAGCAGTACTTC. Its translation: CASSPTGGPHEQYF.

This clone was seen ten or more times. In DNA, the CDR3 is TGTGCCAGCAGCCGACGGACAACCAGCACAGATACGCAGTATTTT. Residues: CASSRRTTSTDTQYF. The chain employs TRBV7-2 and TRBJ2-3; tentative D call: TRBD1 (5 bases). Germline values: CDR1 SGHTA, CDR2 FQGNSA. CDR3 length: 15 amino acids. With 5 bases removed from V and 0 bases from J, the gap between germline ends came to 12 bases.

Points on this clone: Being one base from a much bigger clone, this may be a read error. The chain couples TRBV5-1 to TRBJ1-1; D gene ambiguous. Per the germline V gene, CDR1 is SGHRS and CDR2 is YFSETQ. Trimming stripped 2 bases from V and 0 bases from J, with 8 bases between. The CDR3 extends over 14 amino acids. CDR3 loop: CASSFGGLNTEAFF. CDR3 nucleotide sequence: TGCGCCAGCAGCTTTGGAGGGTTGAACACTGAAGCTTTCTTT.

This clone was seen many times. The V gene is TRBV6-1, the J gene TRBJ1-5; D ambiguous. The germline gives CDR1 MNHNS, CDR2 SASEGT. CDR3 size: 12 residues. V dropped 0 bases and J dropped 7 bases, with 4 bases sitting between them. The CDR3 reads CASSEAGQPQHF. For the CDR3, the DNA is TGTGCCAGCAGTGAAGCGGGACAGCCCCAGCATTTT.

This clone was picked up a small number of times. The V call is TRBV6-1, the J call TRBJ1-2; maybe TRBD1 (6 bases). Germline CDR1 MNHNS, CDR2 SASEGT. The V and J ends lost 8 bases and 2 bases respectively, with 18 bases between them. This CDR3 spans 15 amino acids. The DNA for the CDR3 is TGTGCCAGCCGCCCGGGGGGGGCCTCAAACTATGGCTACACCTTC. Protein product: CASRPGGASNYGYTF.